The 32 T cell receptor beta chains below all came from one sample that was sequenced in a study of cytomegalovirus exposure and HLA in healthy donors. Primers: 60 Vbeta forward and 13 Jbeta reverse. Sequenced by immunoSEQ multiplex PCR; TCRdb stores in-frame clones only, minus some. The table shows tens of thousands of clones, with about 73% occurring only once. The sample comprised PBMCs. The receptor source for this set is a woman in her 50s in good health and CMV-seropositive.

CDR3 region: CASSRGLEQYF. The DNA for the CDR3 is TGTGCCAGTAGTAGGGGCTTGGAGCAGTACTTC. The chain combines TRBV19 with TRBJ2-7; possibly TRBD1 for D (5 bases). CDR3 length equals 11 residues. The germline CDR1 and CDR2 sequences are LNHDA and SQIVND (reference sequence). Trimming took 4 bases from V and 7 from J, leaving 8 bases between them.

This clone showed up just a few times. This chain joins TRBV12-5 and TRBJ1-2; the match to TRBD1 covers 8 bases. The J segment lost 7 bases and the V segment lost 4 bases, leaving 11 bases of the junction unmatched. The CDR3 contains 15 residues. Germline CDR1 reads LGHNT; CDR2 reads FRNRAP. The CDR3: CASGSPGQDRGGYTF. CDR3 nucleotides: TGTGCTAGTGGTTCTCCGGGACAGGACCGCGGTGGCTACACCTTC.

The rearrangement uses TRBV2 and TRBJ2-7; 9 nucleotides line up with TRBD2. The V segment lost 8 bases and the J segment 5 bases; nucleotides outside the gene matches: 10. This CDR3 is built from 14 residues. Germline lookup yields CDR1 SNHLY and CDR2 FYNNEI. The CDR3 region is CASGAAGGFHEQYF. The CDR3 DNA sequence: TGTGCCAGCGGCGCCGCGGGAGGGTTCCACGAGCAGTACTTC.

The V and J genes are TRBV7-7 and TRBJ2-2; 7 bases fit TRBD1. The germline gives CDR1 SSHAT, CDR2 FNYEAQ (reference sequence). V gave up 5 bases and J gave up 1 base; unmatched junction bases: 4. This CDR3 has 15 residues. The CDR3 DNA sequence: TGTGCCAGCAGCCGAGGGACAGAGAACACCGGGGAGCTGTTTTTT. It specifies CASSRGTENTGELFF.

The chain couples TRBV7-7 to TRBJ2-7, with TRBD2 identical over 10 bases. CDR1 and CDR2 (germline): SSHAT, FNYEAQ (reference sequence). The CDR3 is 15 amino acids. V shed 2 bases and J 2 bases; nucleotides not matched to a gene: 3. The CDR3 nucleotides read TGTGCCAGCAGCTTAAGAGCGGGGGGGACCTACGAGCAGTACTTC. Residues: CASSLRAGGTYEQYF.

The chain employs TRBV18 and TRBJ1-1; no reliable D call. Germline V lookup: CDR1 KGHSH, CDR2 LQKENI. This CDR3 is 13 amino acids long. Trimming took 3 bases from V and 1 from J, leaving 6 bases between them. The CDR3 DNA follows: TGTGCCAGCTCACCGAGGGAGAACACTGAAGCTTTCTTT. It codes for CASSPRENTEAFF. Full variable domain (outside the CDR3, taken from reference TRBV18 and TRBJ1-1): NAGVMQNPRHLVRRRGQEARLRCSPMKGHSHVYWYRQLPEEGLKFMVYLQKENIIDESGMPKERFSAEFPKEGPSILRIQQVVRGDSAAYFCASSPRENTEAFFGQGTRLTVV.

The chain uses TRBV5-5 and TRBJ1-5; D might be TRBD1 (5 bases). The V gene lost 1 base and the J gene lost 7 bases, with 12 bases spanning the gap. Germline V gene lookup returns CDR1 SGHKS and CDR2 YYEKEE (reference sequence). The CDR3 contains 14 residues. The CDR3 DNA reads TGTGCCAGCAGCTTGCAAGGGGCGGAACAGCCCCAGCATTTT. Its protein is CASSLQGAEQPQHF.

For the CDR3, the DNA is TGTGCCAGCAGTACAGGCCCCAGTTACGAGCAGTACTTC. Its translation is CASSTGPSYEQYF. This chain connects TRBV28 to TRBJ2-7, with D perhaps TRBD1 (5 bases). Germline V gene lookup returns CDR1 MDHEN and CDR2 SYDVKM. The length of the CDR3 is 13 residues. V was clipped by 5 bases and J by 4 bases, with 12 bases between them.

As DNA, the CDR3 is TGTGCCAGCAGCCCGACAGGGGGCGGGGAGACCCAGTACTTC. Amino acids: CASSPTGGGETQYF. The chain employs TRBV7-8 and TRBJ2-5; 10 positions agree with TRBD1. With V trimmed by 5 bases and J by 5 bases, 5 bases remained unmatched. Per germline, CDR1 SGHVS and CDR2 FQNEAQ. CDR3 length equals 14 residues.

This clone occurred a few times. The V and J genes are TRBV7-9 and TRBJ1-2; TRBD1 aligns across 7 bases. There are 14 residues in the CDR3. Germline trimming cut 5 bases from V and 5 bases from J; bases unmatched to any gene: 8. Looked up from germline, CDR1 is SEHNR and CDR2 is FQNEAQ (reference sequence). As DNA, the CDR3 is TGTGCCAGCAGCGACACAGGGGATCGGTATGGCTACACCTTC. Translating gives CASSDTGDRYGYTF.

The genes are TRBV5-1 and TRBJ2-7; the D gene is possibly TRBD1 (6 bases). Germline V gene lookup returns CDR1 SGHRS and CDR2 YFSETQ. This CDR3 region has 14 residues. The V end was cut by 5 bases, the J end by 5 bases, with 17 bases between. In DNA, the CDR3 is TGCGCCAGCAGACTTCAGGGGTCCACGGACGAGCAGTACTTC. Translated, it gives CASRLQGSTDEQYF. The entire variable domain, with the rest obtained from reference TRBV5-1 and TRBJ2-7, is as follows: KAGVTQTPRYLIKTRGQQVTLSCSPISGHRSVSWYQQTPGQGLQFLFEYFSETQRNKGNFPGRFSGRQFSNSRSEMNVSTLELGDSALYLCASRLQGSTDEQYFGPGTRLTVT.

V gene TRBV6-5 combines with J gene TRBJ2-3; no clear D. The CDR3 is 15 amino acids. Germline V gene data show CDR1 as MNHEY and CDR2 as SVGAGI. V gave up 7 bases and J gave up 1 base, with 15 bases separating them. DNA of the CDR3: TGTGCCAGCAATCCCGGAGTGGGTCGCACAGATACGCAGTATTTT. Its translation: CASNPGVGRTDTQYF.

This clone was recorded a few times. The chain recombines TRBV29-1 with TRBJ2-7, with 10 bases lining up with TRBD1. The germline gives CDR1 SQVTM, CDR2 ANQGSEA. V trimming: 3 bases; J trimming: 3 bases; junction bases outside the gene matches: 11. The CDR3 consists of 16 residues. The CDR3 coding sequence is TGCAGCGTTGAGGGTACCGGGACAGGGGAAATCTACGAGCAGTACTTC. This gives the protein CSVEGTGTGEIYEQYF.

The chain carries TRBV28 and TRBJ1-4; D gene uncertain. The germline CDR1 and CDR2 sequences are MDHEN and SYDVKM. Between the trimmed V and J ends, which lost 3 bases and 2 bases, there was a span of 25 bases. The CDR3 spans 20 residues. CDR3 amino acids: CASSFSFGGRSGSTNEKLFF. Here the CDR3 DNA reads TGTGCCAGCAGTTTCTCATTTGGAGGCCGGTCGGGGAGCACTAATGAAAAACTGTTTTTT.

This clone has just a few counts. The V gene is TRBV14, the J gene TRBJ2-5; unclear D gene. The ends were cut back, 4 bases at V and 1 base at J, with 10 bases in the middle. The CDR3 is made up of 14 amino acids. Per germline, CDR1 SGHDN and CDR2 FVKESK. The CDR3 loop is CASSPRWIQETQYF. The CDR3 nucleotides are TGTGCCAGCAGCCCGAGGTGGATCCAAGAGACCCAGTACTTC.

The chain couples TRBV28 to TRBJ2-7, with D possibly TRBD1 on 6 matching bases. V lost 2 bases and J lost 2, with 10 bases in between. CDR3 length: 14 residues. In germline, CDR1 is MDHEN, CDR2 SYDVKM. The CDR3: CASSLRTVTYEQYF. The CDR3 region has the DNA TGTGCCAGCAGTTTAAGGACAGTAACCTACGAGCAGTACTTC.

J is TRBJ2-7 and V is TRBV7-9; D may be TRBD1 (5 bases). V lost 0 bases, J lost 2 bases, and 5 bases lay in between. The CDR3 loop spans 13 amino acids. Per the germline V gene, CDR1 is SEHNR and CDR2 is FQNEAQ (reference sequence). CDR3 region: CASSLAGAYEQYF. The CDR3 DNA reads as TGTGCCAGCAGCTTAGCAGGGGCCTACGAGCAGTACTTC.

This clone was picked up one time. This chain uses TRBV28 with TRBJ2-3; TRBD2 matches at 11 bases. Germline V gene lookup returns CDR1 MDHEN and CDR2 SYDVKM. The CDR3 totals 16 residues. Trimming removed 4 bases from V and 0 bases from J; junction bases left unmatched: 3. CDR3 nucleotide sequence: TGTGCCAGCAGTTCCCGGACTAGCGGGAGCACAGATACGCAGTATTTT. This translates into CASSSRTSGSTDTQYF.

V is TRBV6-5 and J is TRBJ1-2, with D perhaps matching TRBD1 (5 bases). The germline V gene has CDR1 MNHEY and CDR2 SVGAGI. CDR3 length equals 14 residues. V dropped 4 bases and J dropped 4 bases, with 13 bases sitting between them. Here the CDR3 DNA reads TGTGCCAGCAGTTCCGGGACTGAAAGCTATGGCTACACCTTC. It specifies CASSSGTESYGYTF.

The CDR3 protein is CASSLQGSYEQYF. Written as DNA, the CDR3 is TGCGCCAGCAGCTTACAGGGCTCCTACGAGCAGTACTTC. The chain links TRBV5-1 to TRBJ2-7; D may be TRBD1 (6 bases). Germline values: CDR1 SGHRS, CDR2 YFSETQ. The CDR3 covers 13 residues. Trimming took 2 bases from V and 0 from J, leaving 6 bases between them.

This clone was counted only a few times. DNA of the CDR3: TGTGCCAGCATCCGGGACAGGGAATCCTACGAGCAGTACTTC. This translates into CASIRDRESYEQYF. The V call is TRBV7-2, the J call TRBJ2-7; 9 nucleotides match TRBD1. The CDR3 has 14 residues. CDR1 SGHTA and CDR2 FQGNSA come from the germline V gene. Unmatched junction bases numbered 5, after V lost 7 bases and J lost 1 base.

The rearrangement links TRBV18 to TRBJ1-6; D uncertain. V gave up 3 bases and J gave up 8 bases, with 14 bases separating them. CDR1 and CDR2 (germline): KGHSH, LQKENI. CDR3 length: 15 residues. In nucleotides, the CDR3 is TGTGCCAGCTCACCCGTGACGGGCGGGTATTCACCCCTCCACTTT. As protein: CASSPVTGGYSPLHF.

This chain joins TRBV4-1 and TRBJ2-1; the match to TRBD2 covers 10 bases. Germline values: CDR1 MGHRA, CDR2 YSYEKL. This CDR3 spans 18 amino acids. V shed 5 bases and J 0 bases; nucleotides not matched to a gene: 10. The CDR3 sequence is CASSGRTSGRASYNEQFF. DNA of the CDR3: TGCGCCAGCAGCGGACGGACTAGCGGCCGCGCCTCCTACAATGAGCAGTTCTTC.

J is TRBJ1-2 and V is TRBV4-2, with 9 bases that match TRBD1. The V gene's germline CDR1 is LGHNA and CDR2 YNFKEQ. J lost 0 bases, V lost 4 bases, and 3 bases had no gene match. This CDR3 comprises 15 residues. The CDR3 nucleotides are TGTGCCAGCAGCCCACAGGGGGCCTCTAACTATGGCTACACCTTC. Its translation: CASSPQGASNYGYTF.

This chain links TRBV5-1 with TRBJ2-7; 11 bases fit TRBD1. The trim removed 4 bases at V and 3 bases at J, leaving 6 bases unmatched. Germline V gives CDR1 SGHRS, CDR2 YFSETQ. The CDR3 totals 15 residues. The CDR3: CASSGPDRGLYEQYF. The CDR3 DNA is TGCGCCAGCAGCGGACCGGACAGGGGGCTCTACGAGCAGTACTTC.

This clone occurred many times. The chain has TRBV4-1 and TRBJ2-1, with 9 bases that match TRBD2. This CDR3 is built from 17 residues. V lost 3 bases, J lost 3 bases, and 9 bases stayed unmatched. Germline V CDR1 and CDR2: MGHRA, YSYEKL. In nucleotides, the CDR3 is TGCGCCAGCAGCCATACCGGTTTAGCGGGAGTCTACAATGAGCAGTTCTTC. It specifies CASSHTGLAGVYNEQFF.

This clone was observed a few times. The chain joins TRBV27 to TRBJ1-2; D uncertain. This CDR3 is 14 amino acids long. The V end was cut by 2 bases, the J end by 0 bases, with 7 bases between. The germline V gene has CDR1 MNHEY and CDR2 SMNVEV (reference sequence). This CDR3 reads CASSLDGANYGYTF. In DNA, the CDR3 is TGTGCCAGCAGTTTAGACGGAGCTAACTATGGCTACACCTTC.

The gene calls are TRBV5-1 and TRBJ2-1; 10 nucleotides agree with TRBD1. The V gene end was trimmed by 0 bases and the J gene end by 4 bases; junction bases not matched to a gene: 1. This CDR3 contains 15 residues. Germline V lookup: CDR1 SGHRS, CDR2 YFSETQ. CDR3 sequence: CASSLGQGAYNEQFF. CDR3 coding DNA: TGCGCCAGCAGCTTGGGACAGGGGGCGTACAATGAGCAGTTCTTC.

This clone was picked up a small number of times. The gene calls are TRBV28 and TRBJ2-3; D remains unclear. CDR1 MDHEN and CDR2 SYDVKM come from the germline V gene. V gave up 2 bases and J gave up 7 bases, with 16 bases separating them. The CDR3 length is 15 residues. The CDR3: CASSLVDLEVNTQYF. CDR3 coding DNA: TGTGCCAGCAGTTTAGTAGACCTTGAGGTGAATACGCAGTATTTT.

CDR3 in amino acids: CASRPGTSSEQYF. For the CDR3, the DNA is TGTGCCAGCAGGCCTGGGACTAGCTCCGAGCAGTACTTC. The V gene is TRBV7-9, the J gene TRBJ2-7; 9 bases match TRBD2. V was clipped by 6 bases and J by 6 bases; unmatched bases: 6. Germline V gene lookup returns CDR1 SEHNR and CDR2 FQNEAQ (reference sequence). The CDR3 totals 13 residues.

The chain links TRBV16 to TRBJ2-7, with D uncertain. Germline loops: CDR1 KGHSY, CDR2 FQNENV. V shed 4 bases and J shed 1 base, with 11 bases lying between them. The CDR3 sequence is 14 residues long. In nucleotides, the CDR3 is TGTGCCAGCAGCCTTTCGTGGGCTTCCTACGAGCAGTACTTC. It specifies CASSLSWASYEQYF.

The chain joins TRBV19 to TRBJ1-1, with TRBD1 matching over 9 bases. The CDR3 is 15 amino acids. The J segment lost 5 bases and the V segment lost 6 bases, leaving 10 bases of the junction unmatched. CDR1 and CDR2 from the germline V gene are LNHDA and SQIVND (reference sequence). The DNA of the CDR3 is TGTGCCAGTAGGAAACAGGGGGCGAGTAATACTGAAGCTTTCTTT. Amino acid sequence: CASRKQGASNTEAFF.